This T cell receptor (beta chain) was recovered during a study of kidney transplant recipient with SARS-CoV-2 infection (dated by TCRdb to the early 2020s). Instrument on record: Illumina MiSeq. Profiling of the peripheral T cell repertoire was carried out for human TCRbeta genes. The study's own analysis went as follows. Differential clonotype abundance was tested with beta-binomial modelling to account for variability over time. Expanded clonotypes were screened against the ImmuneCODE reference database of SARS-CoV-2-associated TCRs and mapped to viral genome regions. Further repertoire analyses covered TRBV gene usage, CDR3 length, CDR3 amino acid overlap between time points, clonotype abundance distributions and Jaccard similarity. TCRdb reanalyzed the raw reads on its own, using fastp at Q25 for trimming and MiXCR for clone calling, and kept in-frame beta chains. Under each unique CDR3 protein, matching rows form one entry showing the most common genes and DNA. TCRdb, not the original authors, processed these V and J calls. The sample table holds 200,000 to 300,000 distinct CDR3 sequences, of which under 35% were seen once. The ten largest clones represent around 6.8% of the sample.

Trimming costs V 7 bases and J 4 bases, and their ends lie 14 bases apart. The CDR3 holds 14 amino acids from the cysteine to the phenylalanine. The retained sequence is limited to the CDR3, 42 bases, with the frame set at the first base. The time point label corresponds to: pre-pandemic baseline sample and day 111 after first positive SARS-CoV-2 test. This clonotype was seen repeatedly, ten times or more. The antigen it binds to is not known. No clone much larger than this one lies a single base away; base qualities are absent. The sequenced sample was a blood sample, obtained at baseline and on day 111 from a kidney transplant recipient. This sequence originates from a male patient in his thirties who had COVID-19 and was a kidney transplant recipient. Following a transplant, some T cells may be graft donor cells, not patient cells. The rearranged segments are TRBV12-3 or TRBV12-4 and TRBJ1-3, with TRBD1 as a weak D call on 5 bases. The bases are TGTGCCAGCACCCCCCCAGGGACCGGAAACACCATATATTTT. The encoded protein is CASTPPGTGNTIYF.